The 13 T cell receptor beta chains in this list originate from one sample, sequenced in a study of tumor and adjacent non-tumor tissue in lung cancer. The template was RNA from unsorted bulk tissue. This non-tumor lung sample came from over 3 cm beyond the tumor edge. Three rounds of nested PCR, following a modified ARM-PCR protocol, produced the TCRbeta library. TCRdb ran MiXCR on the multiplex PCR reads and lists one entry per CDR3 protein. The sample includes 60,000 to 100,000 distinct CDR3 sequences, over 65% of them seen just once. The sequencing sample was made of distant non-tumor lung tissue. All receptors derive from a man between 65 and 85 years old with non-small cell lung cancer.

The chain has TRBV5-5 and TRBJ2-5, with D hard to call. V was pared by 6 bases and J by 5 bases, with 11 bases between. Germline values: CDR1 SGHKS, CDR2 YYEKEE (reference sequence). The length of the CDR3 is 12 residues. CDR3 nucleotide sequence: TGTGCCAGCATGGGTGGTCCGGAGACCCAGTACTTC. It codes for CASMGGPETQYF. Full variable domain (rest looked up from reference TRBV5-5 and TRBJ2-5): DAGVTQSPTHLIKTRGQQVTLRCSPISGHKSVSWYQQVLGQGPQFIFQYYEKEERGRGNFPDRFSARQFPNYSSELNVNALLLGDSALYLCASMGGPETQYFGPGTRLLVL.

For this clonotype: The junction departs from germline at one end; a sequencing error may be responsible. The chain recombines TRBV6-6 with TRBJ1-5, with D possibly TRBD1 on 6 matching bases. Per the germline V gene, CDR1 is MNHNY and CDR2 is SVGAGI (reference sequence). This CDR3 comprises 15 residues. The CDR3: CAISDLGGAGQPQHF. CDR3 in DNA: TGTGCCATCAGTGATTTAGGGGGTGCAGGGCAGCCCCAGCATTTT.

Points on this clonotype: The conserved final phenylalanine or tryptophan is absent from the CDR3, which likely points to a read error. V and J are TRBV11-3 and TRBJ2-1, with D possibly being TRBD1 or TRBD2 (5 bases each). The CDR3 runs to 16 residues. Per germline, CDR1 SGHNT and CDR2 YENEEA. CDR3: CASSLASGTAYNEQFI. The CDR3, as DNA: TGTGCTAGCAGCTTGGCCTCCGGGACGGCCTACAATGAGCAGTTCATC.

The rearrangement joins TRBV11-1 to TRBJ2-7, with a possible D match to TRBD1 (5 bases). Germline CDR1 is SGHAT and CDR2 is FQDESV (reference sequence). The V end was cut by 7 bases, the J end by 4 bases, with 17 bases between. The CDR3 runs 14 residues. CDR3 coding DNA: TGTGCCAGCAACTCCAGGGAAACGAAATACGAGCAGTACTTC. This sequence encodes CASNSRETKYEQYF.

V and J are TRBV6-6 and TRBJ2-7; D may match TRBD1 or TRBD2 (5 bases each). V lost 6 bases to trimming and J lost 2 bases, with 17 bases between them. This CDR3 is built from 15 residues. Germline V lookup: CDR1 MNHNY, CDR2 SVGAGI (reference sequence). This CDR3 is CASRHGTYTPYEQYF. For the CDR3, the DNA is TGTGCCAGCAGACACGGGACCTACACTCCCTACGAGCAGTACTTC.

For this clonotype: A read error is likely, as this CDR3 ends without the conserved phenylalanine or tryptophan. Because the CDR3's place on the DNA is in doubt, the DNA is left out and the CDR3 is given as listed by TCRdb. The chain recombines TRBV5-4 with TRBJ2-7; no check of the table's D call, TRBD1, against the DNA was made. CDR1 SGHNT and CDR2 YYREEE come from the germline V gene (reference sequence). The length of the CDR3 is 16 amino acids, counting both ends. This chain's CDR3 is CASSPDSGTGGYEKYL.

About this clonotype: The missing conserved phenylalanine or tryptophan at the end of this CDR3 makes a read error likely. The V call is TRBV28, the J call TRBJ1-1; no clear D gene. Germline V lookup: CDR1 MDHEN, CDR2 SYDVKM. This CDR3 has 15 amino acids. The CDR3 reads CASSLWPSYYTKAFC. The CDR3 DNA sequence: TGTGCCAGCAGTTTATGGCCCAGTTACTACACTAAAGCTTTCTGT.

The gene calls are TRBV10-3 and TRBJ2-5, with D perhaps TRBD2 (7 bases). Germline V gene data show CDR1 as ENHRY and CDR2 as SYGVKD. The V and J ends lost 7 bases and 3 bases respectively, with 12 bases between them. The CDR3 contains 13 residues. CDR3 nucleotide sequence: TGTGCCATCAAGGGGGGGCGAGAAGAGACCCAGTACTTC. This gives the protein CAIKGGREETQYF.

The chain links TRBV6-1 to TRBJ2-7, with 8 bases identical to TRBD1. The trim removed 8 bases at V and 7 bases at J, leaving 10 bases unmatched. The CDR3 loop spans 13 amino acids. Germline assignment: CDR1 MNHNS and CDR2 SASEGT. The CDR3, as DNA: TGTGCCAGCTTCGGGACAGGCCTGAAAGAGCAGTACTTC. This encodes CASFGTGLKEQYF.

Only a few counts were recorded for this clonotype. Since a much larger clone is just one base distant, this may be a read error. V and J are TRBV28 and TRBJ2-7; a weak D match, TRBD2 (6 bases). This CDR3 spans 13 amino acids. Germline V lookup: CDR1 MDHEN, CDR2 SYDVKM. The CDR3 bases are TGTGTCAGCAGTTTTAGCGGCTCCTACGAGCAGTACTTC. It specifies CVSSFSGSYEQYF.

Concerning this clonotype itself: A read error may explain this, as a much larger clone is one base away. CDR3 residues: CASSLRRLQETHYF. CDR3 coding DNA: TGTGCCAGCAGTCTCCGGAGGCTCCAAGAGACCCACTACTTC. The genes are TRBV28 and TRBJ2-5, with a possible D match to TRBD2 (5 bases). This CDR3 comprises 14 residues. From germline, CDR1 is MDHEN and CDR2 SYDVKM.

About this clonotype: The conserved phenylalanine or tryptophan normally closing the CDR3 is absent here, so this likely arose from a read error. The CDR3 sequence is CASSLDGREETQYL. The CDR3 nucleotides are TGTGCCAGCAGCTTAGATGGCAGGGAGGAGACCCAGTACCTC. The V gene is TRBV11-2, the J gene TRBJ2-5; D may match TRBD1 or TRBD2 (5 bases each). CDR3 length: 14 residues. V lost 0 bases and J 5 bases, leaving 10 bases between the germline ends. CDR1 is SGHAT, CDR2 FQNNGV, per germline.

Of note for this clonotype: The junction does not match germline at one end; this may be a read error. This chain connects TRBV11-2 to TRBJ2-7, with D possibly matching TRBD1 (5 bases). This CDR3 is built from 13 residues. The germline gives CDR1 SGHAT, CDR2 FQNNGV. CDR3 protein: CACSSNRLHEQYF. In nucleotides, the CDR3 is TGTGCCTGCAGCTCGAACAGGCTCCACGAACAGTACTTC.